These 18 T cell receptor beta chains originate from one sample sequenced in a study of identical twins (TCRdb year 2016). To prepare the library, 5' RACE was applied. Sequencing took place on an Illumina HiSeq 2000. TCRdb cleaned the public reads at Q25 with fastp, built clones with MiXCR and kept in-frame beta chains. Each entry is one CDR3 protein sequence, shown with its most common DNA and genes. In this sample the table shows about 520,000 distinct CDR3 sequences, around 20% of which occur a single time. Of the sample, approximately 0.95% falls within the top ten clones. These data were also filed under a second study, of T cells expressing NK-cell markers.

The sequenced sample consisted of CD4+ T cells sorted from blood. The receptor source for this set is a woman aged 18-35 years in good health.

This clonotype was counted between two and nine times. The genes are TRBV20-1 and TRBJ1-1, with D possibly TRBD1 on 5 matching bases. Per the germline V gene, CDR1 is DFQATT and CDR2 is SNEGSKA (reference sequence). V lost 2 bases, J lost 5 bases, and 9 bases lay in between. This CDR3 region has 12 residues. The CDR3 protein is CSARSGPTEAFF. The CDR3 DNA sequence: TGCAGTGCTAGATCAGGGCCGACTGAAGCTTTCTTT.

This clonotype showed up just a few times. CDR3 bases: TGTGCCAGCAGTGAAGCTGGCGGCCTGCTTGGTCCCTTACAAGAGACCCAGTACTTC. Translating gives CASSEAGGLLGPLQETQYF. This chain links TRBV2 with TRBJ2-5; D ambiguous. This CDR3 region has 19 residues. The ends were cut back, 0 bases at V and 2 bases at J, with 22 bases in the middle. Per the germline V gene, CDR1 is SNHLY and CDR2 is FYNNEI.

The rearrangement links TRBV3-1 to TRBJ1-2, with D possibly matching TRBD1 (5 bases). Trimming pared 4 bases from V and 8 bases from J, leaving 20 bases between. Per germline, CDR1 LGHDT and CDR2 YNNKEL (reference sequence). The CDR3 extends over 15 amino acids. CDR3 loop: CASSPRQGGSSGYTF. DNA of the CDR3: TGTGCCAGCAGCCCCCGTCAGGGCGGGTCGTCGGGCTACACCTTC. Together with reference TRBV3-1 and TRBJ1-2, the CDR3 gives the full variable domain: DTAVSQTPKYLVTQMGNDKSIKCEQNLGHDTMYWYKQDSKKFLKIMFSYNNKELIINETVPNRFSPKSPDKAHLNLHINSLELGDSAVYFCASSPRQGGSSGYTFGSGTRLTVV.

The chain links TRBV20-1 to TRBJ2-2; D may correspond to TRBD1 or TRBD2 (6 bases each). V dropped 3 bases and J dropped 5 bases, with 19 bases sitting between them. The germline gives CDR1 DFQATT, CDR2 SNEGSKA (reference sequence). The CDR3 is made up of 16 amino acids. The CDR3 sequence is CSASNKGGGGTGELFF. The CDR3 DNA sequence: TGCAGTGCTAGTAACAAAGGGGGAGGAGGTACCGGGGAGCTGTTTTTT.

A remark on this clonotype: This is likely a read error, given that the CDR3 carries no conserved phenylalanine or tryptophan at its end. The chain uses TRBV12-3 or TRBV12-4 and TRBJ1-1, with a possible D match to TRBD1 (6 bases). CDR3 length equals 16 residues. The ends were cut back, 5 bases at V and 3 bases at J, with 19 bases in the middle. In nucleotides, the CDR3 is TGTGCCAGCAGTAACCTTCCCCAGGGGATGTACACTGAAGCTTTCGTT. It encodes CASSNLPQGMYTEAFV.

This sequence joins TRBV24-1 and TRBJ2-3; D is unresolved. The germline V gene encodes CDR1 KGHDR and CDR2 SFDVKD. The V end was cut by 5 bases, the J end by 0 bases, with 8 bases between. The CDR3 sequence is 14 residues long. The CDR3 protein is CATSGTRSTDTQYF. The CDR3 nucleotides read TGTGCCACCAGTGGTACCCGGAGCACAGATACGCAGTATTTT.

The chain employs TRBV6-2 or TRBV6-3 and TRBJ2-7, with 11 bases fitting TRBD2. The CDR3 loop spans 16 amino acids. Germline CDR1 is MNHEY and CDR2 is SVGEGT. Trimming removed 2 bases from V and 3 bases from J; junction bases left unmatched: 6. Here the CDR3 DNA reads TGTGCCAGCAGTTACCCGACTAGCGGGAAGAACTACGAGCAGTACTTC. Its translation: CASSYPTSGKNYEQYF.

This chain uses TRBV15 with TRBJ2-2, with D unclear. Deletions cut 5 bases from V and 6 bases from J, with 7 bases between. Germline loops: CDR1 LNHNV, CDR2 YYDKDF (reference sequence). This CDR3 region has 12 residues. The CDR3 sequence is CATSRIPGELFF. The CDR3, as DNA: TGTGCCACCAGCCGAATTCCCGGGGAGCTGTTTTTT.

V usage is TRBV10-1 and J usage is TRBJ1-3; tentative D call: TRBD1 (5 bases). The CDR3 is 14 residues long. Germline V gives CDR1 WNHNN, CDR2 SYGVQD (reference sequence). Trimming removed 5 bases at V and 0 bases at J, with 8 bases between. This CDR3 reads CASSQDSSGNTIYF. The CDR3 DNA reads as TGCGCCAGCAGTCAAGACAGCTCTGGAAACACCATATATTTT.

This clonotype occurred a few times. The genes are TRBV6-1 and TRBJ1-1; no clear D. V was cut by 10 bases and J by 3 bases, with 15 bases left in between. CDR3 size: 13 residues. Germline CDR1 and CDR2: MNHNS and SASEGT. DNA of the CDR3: TGTGCCACCAGAAGCAGGCCCTACACTGAAGCTTTCTTT. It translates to CATRSRPYTEAFF.

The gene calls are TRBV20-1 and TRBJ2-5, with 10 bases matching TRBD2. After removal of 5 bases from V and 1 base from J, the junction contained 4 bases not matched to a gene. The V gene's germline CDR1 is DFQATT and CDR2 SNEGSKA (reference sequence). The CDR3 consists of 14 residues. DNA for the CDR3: TGCAGTGCTCTACGGACTAGCGGCCAAGAGACCCAGTACTTC. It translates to CSALRTSGQETQYF.

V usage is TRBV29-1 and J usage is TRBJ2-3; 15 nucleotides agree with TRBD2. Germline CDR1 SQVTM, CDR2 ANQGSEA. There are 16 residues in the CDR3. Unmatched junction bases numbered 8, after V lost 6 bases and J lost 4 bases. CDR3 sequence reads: CSVGLAGGPVADTQYF. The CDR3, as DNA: TGCAGCGTCGGACTAGCGGGGGGGCCGGTAGCAGATACGCAGTATTTT.

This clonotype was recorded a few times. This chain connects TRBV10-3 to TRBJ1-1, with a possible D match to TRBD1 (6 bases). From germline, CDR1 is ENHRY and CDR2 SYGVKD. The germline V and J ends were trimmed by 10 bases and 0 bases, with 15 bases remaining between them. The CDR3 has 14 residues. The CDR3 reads CATRTDLMNTEAFF. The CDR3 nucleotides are TGTGCCACCCGGACAGACCTCATGAACACTGAAGCTTTCTTT.

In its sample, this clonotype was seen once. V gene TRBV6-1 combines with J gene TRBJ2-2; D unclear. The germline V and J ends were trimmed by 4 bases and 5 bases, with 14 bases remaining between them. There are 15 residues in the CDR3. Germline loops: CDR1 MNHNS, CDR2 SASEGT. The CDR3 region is CASSGTWTRTGELFF. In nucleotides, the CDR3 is TGTGCCAGCAGTGGCACGTGGACGAGGACCGGGGAGCTGTTTTTT.

The CDR3 DNA sequence: TGTGCCACCAGTGGTCAGGGCTACAATGAGCAGTTCTTC. This encodes CATSGQGYNEQFF. The V call is TRBV24-1, the J call TRBJ2-1; D may be TRBD1 (5 bases). The CDR3 is made up of 13 amino acids. Germline CDR1 reads KGHDR; CDR2 reads SFDVKD. With 5 bases removed from V and 3 bases from J, the gap between germline ends came to 7 bases.

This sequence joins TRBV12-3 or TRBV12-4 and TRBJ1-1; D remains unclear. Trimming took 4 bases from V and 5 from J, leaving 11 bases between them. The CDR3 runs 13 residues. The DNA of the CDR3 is TGTGCCAGCAGTTCTTGGGTAATGACTGAAGCTTTCTTT. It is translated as CASSSWVMTEAFF.

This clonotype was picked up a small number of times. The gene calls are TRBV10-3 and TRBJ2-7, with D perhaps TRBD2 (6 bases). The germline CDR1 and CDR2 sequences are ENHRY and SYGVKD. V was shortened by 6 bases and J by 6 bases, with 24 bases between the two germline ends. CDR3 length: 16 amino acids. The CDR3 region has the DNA TGTGCCATCAGGGACGAGTGGGAGGCAGAGATGGCCGAGCAGTACTTC. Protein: CAIRDEWEAEMAEQYF.

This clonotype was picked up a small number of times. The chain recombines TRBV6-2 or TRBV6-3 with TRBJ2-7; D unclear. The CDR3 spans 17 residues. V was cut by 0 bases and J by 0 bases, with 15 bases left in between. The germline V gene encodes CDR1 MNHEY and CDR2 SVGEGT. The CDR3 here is CASSYSSGTTDSYEQYF. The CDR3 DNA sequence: TGTGCCAGCAGTTACTCCTCCGGAACTACCGACTCCTACGAGCAGTACTTC.